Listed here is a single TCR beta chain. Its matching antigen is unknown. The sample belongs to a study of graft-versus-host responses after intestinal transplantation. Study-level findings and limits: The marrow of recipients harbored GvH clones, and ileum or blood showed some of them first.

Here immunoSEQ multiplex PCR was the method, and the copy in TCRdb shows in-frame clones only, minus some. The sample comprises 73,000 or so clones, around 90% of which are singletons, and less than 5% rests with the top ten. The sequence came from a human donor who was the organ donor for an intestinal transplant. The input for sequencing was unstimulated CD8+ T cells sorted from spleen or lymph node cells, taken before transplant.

In DNA, the CDR3 is TGTGCCAGCAGCGTCTTAGGGGGGGTCGGCAATGAGCAGTTCTTC. It translates to CASSVLGGVGNEQFF. The J gene is TRBJ2-1, the V gene TRBV9, with a weak D call TRBD2 (7 bases). The CDR3 is 15 amino acids. V lost 2 bases, J lost 6 bases, and 15 bases lay in between. Germline V lookup: CDR1 SGDLS, CDR2 YYNGEE.